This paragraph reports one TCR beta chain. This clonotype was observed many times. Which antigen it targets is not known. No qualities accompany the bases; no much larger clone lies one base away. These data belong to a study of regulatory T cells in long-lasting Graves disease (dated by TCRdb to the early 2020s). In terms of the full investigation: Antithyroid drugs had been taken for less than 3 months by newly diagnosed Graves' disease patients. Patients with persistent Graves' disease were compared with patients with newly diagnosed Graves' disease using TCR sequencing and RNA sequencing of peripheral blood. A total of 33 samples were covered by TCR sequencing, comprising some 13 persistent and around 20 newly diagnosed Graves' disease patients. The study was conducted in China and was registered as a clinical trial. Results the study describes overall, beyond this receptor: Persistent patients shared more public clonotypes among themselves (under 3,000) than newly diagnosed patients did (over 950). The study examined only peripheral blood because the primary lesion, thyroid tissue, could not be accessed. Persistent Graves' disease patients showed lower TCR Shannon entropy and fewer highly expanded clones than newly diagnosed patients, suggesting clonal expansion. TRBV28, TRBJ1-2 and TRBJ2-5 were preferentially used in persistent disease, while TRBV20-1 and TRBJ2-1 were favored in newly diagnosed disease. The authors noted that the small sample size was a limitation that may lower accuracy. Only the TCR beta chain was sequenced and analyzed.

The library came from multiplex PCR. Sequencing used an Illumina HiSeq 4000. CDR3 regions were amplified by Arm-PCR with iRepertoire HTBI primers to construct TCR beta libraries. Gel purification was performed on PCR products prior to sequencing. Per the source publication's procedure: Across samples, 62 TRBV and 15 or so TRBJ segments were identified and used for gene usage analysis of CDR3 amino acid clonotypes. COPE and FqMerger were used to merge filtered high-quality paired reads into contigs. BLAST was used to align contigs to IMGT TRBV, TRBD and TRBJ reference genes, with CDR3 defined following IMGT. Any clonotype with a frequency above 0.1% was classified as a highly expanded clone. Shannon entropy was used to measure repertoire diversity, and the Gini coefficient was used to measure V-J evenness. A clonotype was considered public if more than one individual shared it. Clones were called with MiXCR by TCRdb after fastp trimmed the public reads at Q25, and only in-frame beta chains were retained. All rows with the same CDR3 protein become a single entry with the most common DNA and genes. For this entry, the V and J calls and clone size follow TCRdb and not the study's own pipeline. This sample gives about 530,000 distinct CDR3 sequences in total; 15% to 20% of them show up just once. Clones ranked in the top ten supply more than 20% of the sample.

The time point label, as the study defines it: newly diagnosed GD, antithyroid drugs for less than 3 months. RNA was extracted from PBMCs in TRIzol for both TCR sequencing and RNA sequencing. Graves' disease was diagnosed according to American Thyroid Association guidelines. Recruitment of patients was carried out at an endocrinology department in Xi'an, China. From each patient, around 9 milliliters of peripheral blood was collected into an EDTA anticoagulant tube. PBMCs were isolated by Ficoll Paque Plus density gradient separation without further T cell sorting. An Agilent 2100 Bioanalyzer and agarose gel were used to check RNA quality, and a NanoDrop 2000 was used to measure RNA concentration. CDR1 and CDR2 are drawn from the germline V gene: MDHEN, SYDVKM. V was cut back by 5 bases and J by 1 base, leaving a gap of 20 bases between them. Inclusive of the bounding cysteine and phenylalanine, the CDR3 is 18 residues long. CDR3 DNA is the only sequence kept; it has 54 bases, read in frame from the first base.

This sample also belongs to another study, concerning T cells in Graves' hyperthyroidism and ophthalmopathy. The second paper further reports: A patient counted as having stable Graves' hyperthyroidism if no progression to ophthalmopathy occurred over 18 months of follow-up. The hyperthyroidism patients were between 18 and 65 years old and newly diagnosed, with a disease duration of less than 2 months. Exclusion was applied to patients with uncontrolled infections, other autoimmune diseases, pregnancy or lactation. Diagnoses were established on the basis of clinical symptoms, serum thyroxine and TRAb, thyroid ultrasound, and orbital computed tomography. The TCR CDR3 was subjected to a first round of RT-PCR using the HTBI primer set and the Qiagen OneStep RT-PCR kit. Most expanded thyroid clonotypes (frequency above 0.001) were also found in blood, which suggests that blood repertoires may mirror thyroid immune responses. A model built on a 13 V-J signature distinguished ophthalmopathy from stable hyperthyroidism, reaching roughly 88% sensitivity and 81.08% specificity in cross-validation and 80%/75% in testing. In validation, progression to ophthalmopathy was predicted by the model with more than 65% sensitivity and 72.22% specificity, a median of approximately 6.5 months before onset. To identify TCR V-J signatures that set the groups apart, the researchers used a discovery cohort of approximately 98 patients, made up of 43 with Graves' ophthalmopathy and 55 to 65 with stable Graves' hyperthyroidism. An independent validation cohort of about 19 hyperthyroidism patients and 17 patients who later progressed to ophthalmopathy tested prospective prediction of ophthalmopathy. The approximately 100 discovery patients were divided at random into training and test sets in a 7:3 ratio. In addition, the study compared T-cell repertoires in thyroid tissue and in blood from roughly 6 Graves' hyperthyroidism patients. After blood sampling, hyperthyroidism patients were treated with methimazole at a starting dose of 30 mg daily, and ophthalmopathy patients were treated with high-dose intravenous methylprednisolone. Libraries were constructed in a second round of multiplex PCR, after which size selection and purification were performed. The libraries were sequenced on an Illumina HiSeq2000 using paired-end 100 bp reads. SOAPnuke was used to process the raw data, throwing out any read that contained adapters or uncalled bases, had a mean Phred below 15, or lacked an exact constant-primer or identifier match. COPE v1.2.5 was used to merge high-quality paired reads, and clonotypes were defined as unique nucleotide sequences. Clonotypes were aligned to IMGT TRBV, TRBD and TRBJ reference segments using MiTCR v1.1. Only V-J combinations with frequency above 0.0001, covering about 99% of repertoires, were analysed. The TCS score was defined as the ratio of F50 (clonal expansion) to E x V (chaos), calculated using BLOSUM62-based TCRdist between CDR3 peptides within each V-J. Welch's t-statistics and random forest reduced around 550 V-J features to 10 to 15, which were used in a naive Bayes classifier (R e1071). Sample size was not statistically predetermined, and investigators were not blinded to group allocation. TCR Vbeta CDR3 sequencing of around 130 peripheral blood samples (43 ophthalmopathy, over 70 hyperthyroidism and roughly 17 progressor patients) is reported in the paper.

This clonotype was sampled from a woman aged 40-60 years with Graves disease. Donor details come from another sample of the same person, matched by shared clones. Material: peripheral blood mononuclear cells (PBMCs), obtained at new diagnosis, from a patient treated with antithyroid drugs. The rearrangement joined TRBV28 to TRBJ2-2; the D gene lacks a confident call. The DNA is TGTGCCAGCAGTCCCCCCTTGACATGGGTCAGGAACACCGGGGAGCTGTTTTTT. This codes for CASSPPLTWVRNTGELFF.